A selection of T cell receptor beta chains follows, all from one sample in a study of control samples from healthy donors and cancer patients. The table came from immunoSEQ multiplex PCR; TCRdb's copy has only in-frame clones and leaves some out. The repertoire holds approximately 97,000 clones, with just under 85% as singletons. Source material: blood. The source of these receptors is a man between 25 and 39 years old in good health. The CDR3 runs from the conserved cysteine through the conserved F or W. D genes are given only for firm matches. Clone size, where shown, is once, few, many, or a class for clones that have expanded.

abundance	v_gene	j_gene	d_gene	CDR3aa	CDR3nt
-	TRBV30	TRBJ2-5	TRBD2	CAWSPLAGQETQYF	TGTGCCTGGAGCCCATTAGCGGGGCAAGAGACCCAGTACTTC
-	TRBV19	TRBJ2-7	-	CATSLGGYEQYF	TGTGCCACCTCACTGGGGGGATACGAGCAGTACTTC
-	TRBV27	TRBJ2-3	TRBD1	CASSWGQGANTDTQYF	TGTGCCAGCAGTTGGGGACAGGGGGCGAACACAGATACGCAGTATTTT
-	TRBV5-1	TRBJ2-7	-	CASSGIPQGEQYF	TGCGCCAGCAGCGGGATCCCCCAGGGAGAGCAGTACTTC
-	TRBV5-1	TRBJ2-2	-	CATSWNTGELFF	TGCGCCACCAGCTGGAACACCGGGGAGCTGTTTTTT
few	TRBV13	TRBJ2-7	TRBD2	CASSSRGSSGGLTYEQYF	TGTGCCAGCAGTTCTAGAGGGTCTAGCGGGGGGCTAACCTACGAGCAGTACTTC
-	TRBV10-3	TRBJ2-5	-	CAISRGAGETQYF	TGTGCCATCAGTCGGGGGGCGGGGGAGACCCAGTACTTC
-	TRBV20-1	TRBJ2-1	-	CSAREFDEQFF	TGCAGTGCTAGAGAGTTCGATGAGCAGTTCTTC
once	TRBV2	TRBJ1-5	TRBD1	CATRGGNQPQHF	TGTGCCACCAGGGGGGGGAATCAGCCCCAGCATTTT
-	TRBV30	TRBJ1-1	-	CAWSVGENTEAFF	TGTGCCTGGAGTGTCGGGGAGAACACTGAAGCTTTCTTT
-	TRBV9	TRBJ2-1	TRBD1	CASSKPGQGRNEQFF	TGTGCCAGCAGCAAGCCGGGACAGGGGAGGAATGAGCAGTTCTTC
-	TRBV7-2	TRBJ1-5	-	CASSPHVQGLSNQPQHF	TGTGCCAGCAGCCCCCACGTACAGGGCCTTAGCAATCAGCCCCAGCATTTT
-	TRBV18	TRBJ1-5	TRBD1	CASSRDRGSNQPQHF	TGTGCCAGCTCACGGGACAGGGGTAGCAATCAGCCCCAGCATTTT
once	TRBV20-1	TRBJ2-3	TRBD2	CSASPGTSGGSTDTQYF	TGCAGTGCTAGTCCCGGGACTAGCGGGGGGTCAACAGATACGCAGTATTTT
-	TRBV14	TRBJ2-2	-	CASSQDRLATGELFF	TGTGCCAGCAGCCAAGATAGGTTGGCCACCGGGGAGCTGTTTTTT
-	TRBV4-2	TRBJ2-3	-	CASSPESHLTDTQYF	TGTGCCAGCAGCCCCGAGTCGCACCTCACAGATACGCAGTATTTT
once	TRBV5-6	TRBJ1-2	-	CASSLRPEGSWGYTF	TGTGCCAGCAGCTTGAGGCCGGAGGGCTCTTGGGGCTACACCTTC
-	TRBV7-9	TRBJ1-1	-	CASSLVAPNTEAFF	TGTGCCAGCAGCTTAGTCGCGCCGAACACTGAAGCTTTCTTT
-	TRBV11-3	TRBJ2-1	-	CASSVRRGSSNEQFF	TGTGCCAGCAGCGTTAGGCGGGGCTCGTCCAATGAGCAGTTCTTC
-	TRBV29-1	TRBJ1-3	-	CSVGGVSGNTIYF	TGCAGCGTTGGTGGGGTCTCTGGAAACACCATATATTTT
-	TRBV7-9	TRBJ1-4	-	CASSAGATNEKLFF	TGTGCCAGCAGCGCAGGGGCAACTAATGAAAAACTGTTTTTT